This TCR beta chain was sequenced during a study of T cells in Graves' hyperthyroidism and ophthalmopathy. It was RNA transcripts that yielded the amplified TCR beta CDR3 regions. The TCR CDR3 was amplified in a first-round RT-PCR using the HTBI primer set. TCRdb itself ran the multiplex PCR reads through MiXCR, one entry per CDR3 protein. This sample has some 350,000 distinct CDR3 sequences, with roughly an eighth found just once. This TCR was sampled from a middle-aged woman with Graves' ophthalmopathy. Input material: blood.

CDR3 nucleotides: TGCAGCGTTGAAGAGCTTAATGAGCAGTTCTTC. Its protein product is CSVEELNEQFF. The rearrangement uses TRBV29-1 and TRBJ2-1; no reliable D call. The CDR3 consists of 11 residues. V was clipped by 0 bases and J by 7 bases, with 4 bases between them. CDR1 and CDR2 (germline): SQVTM, ANQGSEA.